Presented here are 20 T cell receptor beta chains from one specimen sequenced in a study of PD-1 blockade in classical Hodgkin lymphoma. There was relapse after autologous stem cell transplantation in every patient, and there was variation in brentuximab vedotin exposure. Some clones are missing from TCRdb's copy, which holds only in-frame ones; the method was immunoSEQ multiplex PCR. The sample contains 130,000 to 150,000 clones, about 78% of which appear only once. Specimen: peripheral blood mononuclear cells (PBMCs), collected before the second cycle of nivolumab. Receptors were obtained from a human donor with classical Hodgkin lymphoma.

The rearrangement joins TRBV5-8 to TRBJ2-3; tentatively, D is TRBD1 (6 bases). The CDR3 runs to 12 residues. From germline, CDR1 is SGHTS and CDR2 YDEGEE. Trimming removed 10 bases from V and 2 bases from J, with 11 bases in between. The CDR3 DNA is TGTGCCGGTCACAGGGACACAGATACGCAGTATTTT. Its protein is CAGHRDTDTQYF.

The rearrangement links TRBV19 to TRBJ1-5; TRBD1 matches 8 bases. The CDR3 runs 14 residues. CDR1 is LNHDA, CDR2 SQIVND, per germline (reference sequence). Trimming took 8 bases from V and 1 from J; bases not matched to a gene: 4. In nucleotides, the CDR3 is TGTGCCAGTGGAGGGACAGGAAGCAATCAGCCCCAGCATTTT. Protein: CASGGTGSNQPQHF. The variable domain in full, completed from reference TRBV19 and TRBJ1-5, reads DGGITQSPKYLFRKEGQNVTLSCEQNLNHDAMYWYRQDPGQGLRLIYYSQIVNDFQKGDIAEGYSVSREKKESFPLTVTSAQKNPTAFYLCASGGTGSNQPQHFGDGTRLSIL.

The rearrangement joins TRBV4-1 to TRBJ1-4; D is ambiguous. The length of the CDR3 is 13 residues. Germline CDR1 reads MGHRA; CDR2 reads YSYEKL. The germline V and J ends were trimmed by 0 bases and 8 bases, with 7 bases remaining between them. In nucleotides, the CDR3 is TGCGCCAGCAGCCAAGAAGCCAAAGAAAAACTGTTTTTT. Translated: CASSQEAKEKLFF.

The chain has TRBV7-6 and TRBJ2-7, with 8 bases identical to TRBD1. With V trimmed by 5 bases and J by 1 base, 4 bases remained unmatched. Germline CDR1 is SGHVS and CDR2 is FNYEAQ. This CDR3 comprises 14 residues. Here the CDR3 DNA reads TGTGCCAGCAGCCCGGGACAGGCTTCCTACGAGCAGTACTTC. Translation: CASSPGQASYEQYF.

V is TRBV6-1 and J is TRBJ1-5, with 9 bases lining up with TRBD1. V was pared by 4 bases and J by 3 bases, with 16 bases of the junction left unmatched. The length of the CDR3 is 19 residues. Germline CDR1 is MNHNS and CDR2 is SASEGT. The CDR3 here is CASSGPGQGSRFLNQPQHF. The CDR3 DNA follows: TGTGCCAGCAGTGGCCCGGGACAGGGCTCTAGGTTCCTCAATCAGCCCCAGCATTTT.

In its sample, this clone was seen many times. This chain uses TRBV9 with TRBJ2-5, with D perhaps assigned TRBD1 or TRBD2 (5 bases each). CDR1 SGDLS and CDR2 YYNGEE come from the germline V gene. Trimming removed 7 bases at V and 5 bases at J, with 15 bases between. CDR3 length: 13 amino acids. DNA for the CDR3: TGTGCCAGCGCCAAGGGGTGGAGGGAGACCCAGTACTTC. Translating gives CASAKGWRETQYF.

The chain combines TRBV6-5 with TRBJ1-1; D remains ambiguous. V shed 10 bases and J shed 4 bases, with 16 bases lying between them. Looked up from germline, CDR1 is MNHEY and CDR2 is SVGAGI. The CDR3 has 13 amino acids. This CDR3 reads CAILGSRSTEAFF. CDR3 in DNA: TGTGCCATTTTAGGCTCAAGGAGCACTGAAGCTTTCTTT.

J is TRBJ1-6 and V is TRBV5-4; D may be TRBD1 (5 bases). Germline V CDR1 and CDR2: SGHNT, YYREEE (reference sequence). The CDR3 runs 16 residues. Between the trimmed V and J ends, which lost 0 bases and 10 bases, there was a span of 17 bases. The CDR3 sequence is CASSLAGAGIGSPLHF. The CDR3 DNA reads as TGTGCCAGCAGCTTGGCCGGGGCAGGGATAGGCTCACCCCTCCACTTT.

The count of this clone is one. The gene calls are TRBV19 and TRBJ1-5, with TRBD1 matching over 7 bases. The CDR3 consists of 15 residues. Trimming removed 3 bases from V and 5 bases from J; junction bases left unmatched: 7. Germline V gene lookup returns CDR1 LNHDA and CDR2 SQIVND (reference sequence). The CDR3 DNA reads TGTGCCAGTAGTATTCTGGGACAGTGGGATCAGCCCCAGCATTTT. This codes for CASSILGQWDQPQHF.

In its sample, this clone was seen a few times. J is TRBJ1-3 and V is TRBV6-6; D is unclear. Per the germline V gene, CDR1 is MNHNY and CDR2 is SVGAGI (reference sequence). This CDR3 spans 12 amino acids. V lost 6 bases to trimming and J lost 0 bases, with 3 bases between them. CDR3 coding DNA: TGTGCCAGCAGGGACTCTGGAAACACCATATATTTT. Protein: CASRDSGNTIYF.

V and J are TRBV6-4 and TRBJ2-4, with 9 bases identical to TRBD2. Germline-derived CDR1 and CDR2 are MRHNA and SNTAGT. The ends lost 2 bases at V and 0 bases at J; junction bases unmatched: 5. The CDR3 is 17 amino acids. CDR3 loop: CASSDRLAALAKNIQYF. The CDR3 DNA sequence: TGTGCCAGCAGTGACCGACTAGCGGCACTAGCCAAAAACATTCAGTACTTC.

The CDR3 DNA sequence: TGCGCCAGCAGCCAGGGGTGGCGGAACACTGAAGCTTTCTTT. It yields the protein CASSQGWRNTEAFF. The chain carries TRBV4-1 and TRBJ1-1; D is uncertain. This CDR3 is built from 14 residues. Germline CDR1 MGHRA, CDR2 YSYEKL. Trimming removed 3 bases at V and 1 base at J, with 9 bases between.

This clone was counted a few times. The V call is TRBV4-2, the J call TRBJ2-4, with 9 positions matching TRBD2. This CDR3 is built from 15 residues. With 2 bases clipped from V and 8 bases from J, the junction kept 7 bases outside the gene matches. Germline CDR1 LGHNA, CDR2 YNFKEQ. The CDR3 region is CASSQRRTSVDIQYF. CDR3 sequence (DNA): TGTGCCAGCAGCCAACGTCGGACTAGCGTGGACATTCAGTACTTC.

The chain joins TRBV18 to TRBJ2-7; TRBD2 aligns across 7 bases. The CDR3 has 14 residues. The germline gives CDR1 KGHSH, CDR2 LQKENI. J gave up 2 bases and V 3 bases, and 4 bases lay outside the gene matches. CDR3 DNA sequence: TGTGCCAGCTCACCGGGACTAACGGCCTACGAGCAGTACTTC. Its protein product is CASSPGLTAYEQYF.

This clone was found once. This may arise from a read error, as a much more abundant clone is one base away. CDR3 loop: CASSPPLTPYNEQFF. The CDR3 coding sequence is TGCGCCAGCAGCCCGCCGTTGACCCCCTACAATGAGCAGTTCTTC. V is TRBV5-1 and J is TRBJ2-1; D unclear. Germline assignment: CDR1 SGHRS and CDR2 YFSETQ. V dropped 4 bases and J dropped 2 bases, with 13 bases sitting between them. CDR3 length: 15 residues.

The chain carries TRBV6-5 and TRBJ1-5; no firm D call. Germline V CDR1 and CDR2: MNHEY, SVGAGI. The V gene lost 4 bases and the J gene lost 0 bases, with 10 bases spanning the gap. This CDR3 spans 15 amino acids. CDR3 in amino acids: CASSFLQHSNQPQHF. The CDR3 bases are TGTGCCAGCAGTTTCCTGCAGCATAGCAATCAGCCCCAGCATTTT.

The chain couples TRBV7-3 to TRBJ2-2; no reliable D call. V was cut by 5 bases and J by 5 bases, with 12 bases left in between. Germline lookup yields CDR1 SGHTA and CDR2 FQGTGA. There are 14 residues in the CDR3. The CDR3 DNA is TGTGCCAGCAGCCGCCTGCCTGGGACCGGGGAGCTGTTTTTT. Translation gives CASSRLPGTGELFF.

This clone was detected only a few times. This chain links TRBV6-6 with TRBJ2-6; the D gene is possibly TRBD1 (5 bases). Germline CDR1 reads MNHNY; CDR2 reads SVGAGI (reference sequence). This CDR3 has 15 amino acids. V dropped 2 bases and J dropped 1 base, with 6 bases sitting between them. The CDR3 reads CASSYPGSGANVLTF. The CDR3 DNA sequence: TGTGCCAGCAGTTACCCAGGGTCTGGGGCCAACGTCCTGACTTTC.

J is TRBJ1-1 and V is TRBV10-3; weak D call: TRBD1 (5 bases). Trimming removed 6 bases at V and 1 base at J, with 12 bases between. This CDR3 contains 14 residues. Per germline, CDR1 ENHRY and CDR2 SYGVKD. CDR3 sequence reads: CAIRSDRENTEAFF. CDR3 in DNA: TGTGCCATCAGATCCGACAGAGAGAACACTGAAGCTTTCTTT.

V gene TRBV7-3 combines with J gene TRBJ2-5, with 7 bases that match TRBD1. From germline, CDR1 is SGHTA and CDR2 FQGTGA. CDR3 length: 16 residues. The V and J ends lost 0 bases and 4 bases, in that order; junction bases with no gene match: 8. Here the CDR3 DNA reads TGTGCCAGCAGCTTAACTTCCAGGGGGTTCGGAGAGACCCAGTACTTC. Amino acid sequence: CASSLTSRGFGETQYF.